Below are 14 T cell receptor beta chains sequenced from a single sample in a study of shared clonotypes between healthy human individuals. The table came from immunoSEQ multiplex PCR; TCRdb's copy has only in-frame clones and leaves some out. The profile covers roughly 2,300,000 clones, with 80% to 95% appearing a single time and around 0.38% taken by the ten largest. The sequencing input was naive CD4+ T cells from PBMCs. Subset denoted: CD45RA+ positively selected. The receptors originated from a man between 18 and 29 years old in good health. Some clones in this sample may be carry-over from other donors' samples.

V and J are TRBV4-2 and TRBJ2-3; possible D gene TRBD2, 7 bases. Deletions cut 0 bases from V and 2 bases from J, with 18 bases between. This CDR3 has 18 residues. CDR1 is LGHNA and CDR2 is YNFKEQ in the germline V gene. CDR3 sequence (DNA): TGTGCCAGCAGCCAAGAAAGGGGGACTACCTTATACACAGATACGCAGTATTTT. Translated: CASSQERGTTLYTDTQYF.

This clone was detected once. The chain has TRBV29-1 and TRBJ2-1; the D is unclear. Trimming left V 7 bases short and J 5 bases short, with 9 bases between. The CDR3 has 11 amino acids. CDR1 and CDR2 (germline): SQVTM, ANQGSEA. The CDR3 is CSAPQDNEQFF. For the CDR3, the DNA is TGCAGCGCCCCCCAAGACAATGAGCAGTTCTTC.

The genes are TRBV19 and TRBJ2-5; D is possibly TRBD2 (7 bases). This CDR3 spans 17 amino acids. With 0 bases removed from V and 4 bases from J, the gap between germline ends came to 18 bases. Germline V gene sequence: CDR1 LNHDA, CDR2 SQIVND (reference sequence). The CDR3 sequence: CASSIDLKGRGGETQYF. CDR3 in DNA: TGTGCCAGTAGTATAGATCTCAAAGGAAGGGGGGGAGAGACCCAGTACTTC.

The CDR3 DNA reads as TGCGCCAGCAGCGCAAACGCAGGGGGCGTCACAGATACGCAGTATTTT. Protein: CASSANAGGVTDTQYF. The V gene is TRBV5-1, the J gene TRBJ2-3; 8 nucleotides line up with TRBD1. The V gene's germline CDR1 is SGHRS and CDR2 YFSETQ. Losses at the gene ends were 4 bases for V and 2 bases for J; bases not matched to a gene: 9. The CDR3 covers 16 residues.

A word on this clone: At the DNA level, this CDR3 is encoded by other sequences in the same sample as well. The gene calls are TRBV28 and TRBJ1-3; maybe TRBD1 (6 bases). CDR3 length: 15 residues. Germline CDR1 reads MDHEN; CDR2 reads SYDVKM. The V end was cut by 4 bases, the J end by 0 bases, with 10 bases between. CDR3 sequence: CASSSQGSSGNTIYF. CDR3 DNA sequence: TGTGCCAGCAGTTCGCAGGGGTCCTCTGGAAACACCATATATTTT.

This rearrangement joins TRBV7-3 to TRBJ2-7, with D perhaps TRBD1 (6 bases). Trimming removed 5 bases from V and 1 base from J, with 15 bases in between. Germline V gene data show CDR1 as SGHTA and CDR2 as FQGTGA. The CDR3 consists of 15 residues. DNA of the CDR3: TGTGCCAGCAGCCTAGGCAGGGGCGGGTCCTACGAGCAGTACTTC. Encoded protein: CASSLGRGGSYEQYF.

The chain is built from TRBV9 and TRBJ2-2; 9 bases align to TRBD2. Trimming removed 0 bases from V and 7 bases from J; junction bases left unmatched: 7. Germline V lookup: CDR1 SGDLS, CDR2 YYNGEE. The CDR3 runs 16 residues. CDR3 in amino acids: CASSVEASGTIGELFF. The CDR3, as DNA: TGTGCCAGCAGCGTAGAGGCTAGCGGGACCATCGGGGAGCTGTTTTTT.

The chain uses TRBV18 and TRBJ1-3; TRBD1 matches 7 bases. Trimming took 0 bases from V and 6 from J; bases not matched to a gene: 5. Germline CDR1 reads KGHSH; CDR2 reads LQKENI. This CDR3 has 15 amino acids. The CDR3 nucleotides read TGTGCCAGCTCACCACCGACAGGGATATTAAACACCATATATTTT. Translation gives CASSPPTGILNTIYF.

The V call is TRBV9, the J call TRBJ1-1; D is possibly TRBD1 (5 bases). The CDR3 loop spans 14 amino acids. V dropped 5 bases and J dropped 0 bases, with 11 bases sitting between them. The germline V gene encodes CDR1 SGDLS and CDR2 YYNGEE. This CDR3 is CASSRDRVNTEAFF. The CDR3 DNA reads TGTGCCAGCAGTCGTGACAGAGTGAACACTGAAGCTTTCTTT.

This chain uses TRBV5-1 with TRBJ1-1; 9 bases align to TRBD1. CDR1 SGHRS and CDR2 YFSETQ come from the germline V gene. This CDR3 has 16 amino acids. J was trimmed by 4 bases and V by 3 bases; bases with no gene match: 10. The CDR3 is CASSWNTGQGATEAFF. As DNA, the CDR3 is TGCGCCAGCAGCTGGAATACGGGACAGGGCGCCACTGAAGCTTTCTTT.

This sequence joins TRBV5-1 and TRBJ2-3, with 15 bases aligning to TRBD2. The CDR3 extends over 17 amino acids. The ends lost 5 bases at V and 1 base at J; junction bases unmatched: 5. Germline CDR1 is SGHRS and CDR2 is YFSETQ. For the CDR3, the DNA is TGCGCCAGCAGATGGACTAGCGGGAGGGGAGGCACAGATACGCAGTATTTT. It translates to CASRWTSGRGGTDTQYF.

The chain joins TRBV7-7 to TRBJ2-5; 8 nucleotides match TRBD2. V dropped 5 bases and J dropped 2; count of bases not matched to a gene: 7. Per the germline V gene, CDR1 is SSHAT and CDR2 is FNYEAQ (reference sequence). This CDR3 has 15 residues. CDR3 residues: CASSRPAGGQETQYF. CDR3 bases: TGTGCCAGCAGCCGACCCGCGGGAGGACAAGAGACCCAGTACTTC.

V gene TRBV28 combines with J gene TRBJ2-5; 8 positions match TRBD2. The germline gives CDR1 MDHEN, CDR2 SYDVKM. The CDR3 runs to 14 residues. V trimming: 6 bases; J trimming: 7 bases; junction bases outside the gene matches: 10. The CDR3 spells CASRTRGGPGTQYF. CDR3 nucleotides: TGTGCCAGCAGGACCCGGGGGGGGCCGGGGACCCAGTACTTC.

V is TRBV28 and J is TRBJ1-5; a possible D gene is TRBD1 (5 bases). Germline CDR1 is MDHEN and CDR2 is SYDVKM. The CDR3 contains 16 residues. V was shortened by 6 bases and J by 1 base, with 16 bases between the two germline ends. The CDR3 spells CASRFWDEGSNQPQHF. The CDR3 DNA reads as TGTGCCAGCAGATTTTGGGACGAGGGAAGCAATCAGCCCCAGCATTTT.